The 2 T cell receptor beta chains below all came from one sample that was sequenced in a study of blood T cells in healthy people across ages. A J-beta primer mix and a sample-barcoded 5' primer were used in a second PCR of about 6 to 12 cycles. TCRdb re-derived calls from the 5' RACE reads in MiXCR, one entry per CDR3 protein. The sample has about 1,800,000 distinct CDR3 sequences, about 28% seen once. The specimen sequenced was blood. These receptors were taken from a woman in her twenties or thirties in good health.

V and J are TRBV29-1 and TRBJ2-1; maybe TRBD1 (5 bases). Germline lookup yields CDR1 SQVTM and CDR2 ANQGSEA. V lost 4 bases, J lost 8 bases, and 15 bases lay in between. There are 13 residues in the CDR3. This chain's CDR3 is CSVAQPQGYEQFF. The CDR3 nucleotides are TGCAGCGTTGCGCAACCTCAGGGCTATGAGCAGTTCTTC.

CDR3 DNA sequence: TGTGCCAGCAGACCGAACCGGGACTTCGTCTACGAGCAGTACTTC. Its protein is CASRPNRDFVYEQYF. This sequence joins TRBV6-6 and TRBJ2-7; a possible D gene is TRBD2 (6 bases). Germline CDR1 reads MNHNY; CDR2 reads SVGAGI (reference sequence). Trimming removed 6 bases from V and 3 bases from J, with 18 bases in between. CDR3 length equals 15 residues.